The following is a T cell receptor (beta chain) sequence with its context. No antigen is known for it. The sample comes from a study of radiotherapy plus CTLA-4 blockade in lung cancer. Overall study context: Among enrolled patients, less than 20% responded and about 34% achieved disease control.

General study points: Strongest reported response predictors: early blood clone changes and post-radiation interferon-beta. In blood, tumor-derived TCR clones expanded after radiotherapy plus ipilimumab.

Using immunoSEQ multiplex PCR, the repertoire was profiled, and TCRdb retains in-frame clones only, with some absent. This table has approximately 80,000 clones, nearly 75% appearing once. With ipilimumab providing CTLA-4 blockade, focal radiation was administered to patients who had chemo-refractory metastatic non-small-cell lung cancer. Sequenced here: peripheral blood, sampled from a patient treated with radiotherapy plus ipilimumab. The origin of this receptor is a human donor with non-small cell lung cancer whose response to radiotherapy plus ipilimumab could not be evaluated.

The CDR3 spells CATSRGGGISYEQYF. The CDR3 DNA is TGTGCCACCAGCAGAGGGGGAGGAATCTCCTACGAGCAGTACTTC. This rearrangement joins TRBV15 to TRBJ2-7; tentatively, D is TRBD2 (6 bases). CDR3 length equals 15 residues. V was shortened by 1 base and J by 0 bases, with 10 bases between the two germline ends. Germline V CDR1 and CDR2: LNHNV, YYDKDF (reference sequence).